Presented here are 21 T cell receptor beta chains from one specimen sequenced in a study of T-cell reconstitution after alpha-beta-depleted transplantation in children. Preparation of the TCRbeta library used unique molecular identifiers. MiXCR was run by TCRdb on the PCR reads, yielding one entry per CDR3 protein. This sample has around 490,000 distinct CDR3 sequences, with roughly 11% found just once. Sequences were derived from PBMCs, mostly from graft donor cells, sampled 180 days after TCRalphabeta/CD19-depleted stem cell transplant. Receptors originate from a female patient between 2 and 10 years old who had a stem cell transplant for aplastic anemia, so the T cells may come from the graft donor.

This clonotype was seen many times. The chain couples TRBV24-1 to TRBJ1-2; D unresolved. CDR1 and CDR2 from the germline V gene are KGHDR and SFDVKD. V dropped 2 bases and J dropped 6 bases, with 12 bases sitting between them. This CDR3 has 14 residues. CDR3 region: CATSDSWTGDGYTF. The CDR3 coding sequence is TGTGCCACCAGTGATTCGTGGACCGGGGATGGCTACACCTTC.

The J gene is TRBJ2-3, the V gene TRBV6-5; perhaps D is TRBD1 or TRBD2 (5 bases each). The V gene's germline CDR1 is MNHEY and CDR2 SVGAGI. The CDR3 consists of 16 residues. The germline V and J ends were trimmed by 2 bases and 6 bases, with 18 bases remaining between them. CDR3 region: CASSYPGTSGPDTQYF. CDR3 nucleotides: TGTGCCAGCAGTTACCCCGGGACCAGTGGACCGGATACGCAGTATTTT.

The table lists this clonotype with many counts. The V gene is TRBV6-5, the J gene TRBJ2-3; TRBD2 agrees at 7 bases. The ends lost 6 bases at V and 8 bases at J; junction bases unmatched: 14. Per the germline V gene, CDR1 is MNHEY and CDR2 is SVGAGI. This CDR3 has 15 amino acids. Written as DNA, the CDR3 is TGTGCCAGCAGCCACTCTAGCGGTGGGGGACCTACGCAGTATTTT. Translated: CASSHSSGGGPTQYF.

The J gene is TRBJ1-6, the V gene TRBV12-3 or TRBV12-4, with D hard to call. The CDR3 extends over 15 amino acids. The V gene lost 3 bases and the J gene lost 10 bases, with 16 bases spanning the gap. The CDR3 DNA reads as TGTGCCAGCAGTTTTAGAAGGGCCGAGTACTCACCCCTCCACTTT. This translates into CASSFRRAEYSPLHF.

This chain joins TRBV7-2 and TRBJ2-1; no firm D call. The germline V and J ends were trimmed by 1 base and 8 bases, with 15 bases remaining between them. The CDR3 has 15 residues. Germline V CDR1 and CDR2: SGHTA, FQGNSA. The CDR3 nucleotides are TGTGCCAGCAGCTTAGGCCCTAGTTCTGGGGATGAGCAGTTCTTC. Its protein product is CASSLGPSSGDEQFF.

The V gene is TRBV6-5, the J gene TRBJ2-3; 8 bases fit TRBD2. There are 16 residues in the CDR3. Trimming at V came to 0 bases and at J to 5 bases, leaving 7 bases not matched to a gene. CDR1 is MNHEY and CDR2 is SVGAGI in the germline V gene. The CDR3 spells CASSYSREGQGDTQYF. CDR3 sequence (DNA): TGTGCCAGCAGTTACTCTCGGGAGGGCCAAGGAGATACGCAGTATTTT.

This clonotype was seen a few times. The rearrangement uses TRBV6-5 and TRBJ2-1; D gene ambiguous. Trimming stripped 4 bases from V and 6 bases from J, with 19 bases between. Germline V gene lookup returns CDR1 MNHEY and CDR2 SVGAGI. There are 16 residues in the CDR3. CDR3 DNA sequence: TGTGCCAGCAGTTTACGCGGCAGGCCCGTCTTCAATGAGCAGTTCTTC. Residues: CASSLRGRPVFNEQFF.

The chain carries TRBV7-2 and TRBJ2-3; TRBD1 matches 9 bases. The CDR3 covers 16 residues. Germline CDR1 and CDR2: SGHTA and FQGNSA. Germline trimming cut 5 bases from V and 0 bases from J; bases unmatched to any gene: 6. The CDR3 DNA follows: TGTGCCAGCAGCCCAGGGACAGGGTCTAGCACAGATACGCAGTATTTT. Translation: CASSPGTGSSTDTQYF.

Only a few counts were recorded for this clonotype. The chain employs TRBV7-2 and TRBJ2-4; TRBD2 matches at 7 bases. The CDR3 consists of 13 residues. Germline V gene data show CDR1 as SGHTA and CDR2 as FQGNSA. Germline trimming cut 0 bases from V and 13 bases from J; bases unmatched to any gene: 6. This CDR3 reads CASSLAHGTTQYF. In DNA form, the CDR3 reads TGTGCCAGCAGCTTAGCACACGGGACTACCCAGTACTTC.

The rearrangement joins TRBV25-1 to TRBJ1-1, with a weak D call TRBD1 (6 bases). The CDR3 is made up of 18 amino acids. V shed 0 bases and J shed 0 bases, with 17 bases lying between them. Germline loops: CDR1 MGHDK, CDR2 SYGVNS. The CDR3 loop is CASSEYKGQGRMNTEAFF. CDR3 bases: TGTGCCAGCAGTGAATATAAAGGTCAGGGGCGGATGAACACTGAAGCTTTCTTT.

This chain joins TRBV6-5 and TRBJ2-5; D possibly corresponds to TRBD2 (6 bases). Germline V gene sequence: CDR1 MNHEY, CDR2 SVGAGI. The CDR3 sequence is 12 residues long. Trimming stripped 0 bases from V and 10 bases from J, with 9 bases between. The CDR3 here is CASSYSGGNQYF. The DNA of the CDR3 is TGTGCCAGCAGTTACTCCGGGGGAAACCAGTACTTC.

This clonotype was detected a few times. CDR3 sequence: CATSDTGGPNTGELFF. The CDR3 DNA reads as TGTGCCACCAGTGATACCGGGGGCCCAAACACCGGGGAGCTGTTTTTT. The V and J genes are TRBV24-1 and TRBJ2-2; D may match TRBD1 or TRBD2 (6 bases each). V was trimmed by 3 bases and J by 2 bases, leaving 12 bases between them. CDR3 size: 16 residues. Germline V CDR1 and CDR2: KGHDR, SFDVKD.

The chain uses TRBV18 and TRBJ1-1; possible D gene TRBD1, 6 bases. Germline V lookup: CDR1 KGHSH, CDR2 LQKENI. V lost 5 bases and J lost 5, with 18 bases in between. CDR3 size: 15 residues. This chain's CDR3 is CASSNYRAAGTEAFF. In nucleotides, the CDR3 is TGTGCCAGCTCAAACTACAGGGCTGCGGGAACTGAAGCTTTCTTT.

This clonotype was seen many times. The gene calls are TRBV5-1 and TRBJ2-3; 8 positions match TRBD2. The germline V gene encodes CDR1 SGHRS and CDR2 YFSETQ. The CDR3 sequence is 15 residues long. V trimming: 4 bases; J trimming: 4 bases; junction bases outside the gene matches: 8. The CDR3 DNA reads as TGCGCCAGCAGCCCCGGGGGGGAGGTCGCAGATACGCAGTATTTT. Residues: CASSPGGEVADTQYF.

This chain links TRBV12-3 or TRBV12-4 with TRBJ1-2; D not resolved. The CDR3 length is 13 residues. The V gene lost 6 bases and the J gene lost 6 bases, with 14 bases spanning the gap. This CDR3 is CASSQPGGDGYTF. The CDR3 DNA reads TGTGCCAGCAGCCAACCAGGTGGTGATGGCTACACCTTC.

The V gene is TRBV12-3 or TRBV12-4, the J gene TRBJ2-1, with a possible D match to TRBD2 (6 bases). CDR3 length: 17 residues. The V end was cut by 3 bases, the J end by 0 bases, with 15 bases between. The CDR3 nucleotides are TGTGCCAGCAGTTTCGCGGGACTCCTTAGCTCCTACAATGAGCAGTTCTTC. This sequence encodes CASSFAGLLSSYNEQFF.

This clonotype has only a few counts. The chain is built from TRBV5-1 and TRBJ2-7; 7 bases align to TRBD2. J was trimmed by 0 bases and V by 3 bases; bases with no gene match: 6. Germline V gives CDR1 SGHRS, CDR2 YFSETQ. The CDR3 consists of 15 residues. The CDR3 sequence: CASSWEGFNSYEQYF. The CDR3 bases are TGCGCCAGCAGCTGGGAGGGTTTTAACTCCTACGAGCAGTACTTC.

V and J are TRBV10-3 and TRBJ2-5; perhaps TRBD2 as D (6 bases). CDR1 and CDR2 (germline): ENHRY, SYGVKD. The length of the CDR3 is 14 residues. Between the trimmed V and J ends, which lost 8 bases and 7 bases, there was a span of 20 bases. CDR3 coding DNA: TGTGCCATCTGGGTGGGACTCCCTAAGGTGACCCAGTACTTC. Translated, it gives CAIWVGLPKVTQYF.

Only a few counts were recorded for this clonotype. V is TRBV28 and J is TRBJ1-2; D unresolved. CDR1 is MDHEN, CDR2 SYDVKM, per germline. V was clipped by 5 bases and J by 8 bases, with 15 bases between them. CDR3 length: 13 amino acids. As DNA, the CDR3 is TGTGCCAGCAGTGGATCTACGGCGTCCGGCTACACCTTC. It translates to CASSGSTASGYTF.

This clonotype has just a few counts. V usage is TRBV12-5 and J usage is TRBJ2-3; tentatively, D is TRBD2 (5 bases). The V end was cut by 4 bases, the J end by 2 bases, with 16 bases between. The CDR3 is made up of 16 amino acids. In germline, CDR1 is LGHNT, CDR2 FRNRAP. This CDR3 is CASGWTPFGNTDTQYF. In nucleotides, the CDR3 is TGTGCTAGTGGTTGGACTCCCTTCGGGAACACAGATACGCAGTATTTT.

This clonotype has just a few counts. V is TRBV29-1 and J is TRBJ1-4; D gene ambiguous. CDR1 and CDR2 (germline): SQVTM, ANQGSEA. The CDR3 contains 15 residues. V gave up 6 bases and J gave up 1 base, with 15 bases separating them. CDR3 bases: TGCAGCGTGGGCCTCTCTGGGGAAACTAATGAAAAACTGTTTTTT. Encoded protein: CSVGLSGETNEKLFF.